The entry below describes one TCR beta chain. This CDR3 spans 17 amino acids. Germline loops: CDR1 MGHRA, CDR2 YSYEKL. Deletions cut 4 bases from V and 1 base from J, with 19 bases between. This sample was included in a study of blood T cell repertoires in COVID-19. Turning to the study itself: Samples representing acute and convalescent COVID-19 were sourced from the United States, Italy and Spain. Nucleic acid was either cDNA or gDNA, and it came from T cells, B-cell-depleted T cells, or PBMCs.

Original methodology: It was from reference gene primer amplification that nucleated cell counts were estimated. The method was immunoSEQ multiplex PCR; TCRdb's version includes in-frame clones alone and lacks a portion of them. V and J calls and clone size come straight from that table; D and trimming were deduced from the DNA. The data contain some 190,000 clones, around four fifths of them seen just once; the ten biggest clones take up around 21%. The chain is built from TRBV4-1 and TRBJ1-1; maybe TRBD1 (6 bases). This receptor was identified in a human donor in a cohort sampled during active COVID-19. The sequencing input was peripheral blood. The CDR3 nucleotides are TGCGCCAGCAGCCTTATGGATGTCGGACAGAGGAACACTGAAGCTTTCTTT. Its protein is CASSLMDVGQRNTEAFF.